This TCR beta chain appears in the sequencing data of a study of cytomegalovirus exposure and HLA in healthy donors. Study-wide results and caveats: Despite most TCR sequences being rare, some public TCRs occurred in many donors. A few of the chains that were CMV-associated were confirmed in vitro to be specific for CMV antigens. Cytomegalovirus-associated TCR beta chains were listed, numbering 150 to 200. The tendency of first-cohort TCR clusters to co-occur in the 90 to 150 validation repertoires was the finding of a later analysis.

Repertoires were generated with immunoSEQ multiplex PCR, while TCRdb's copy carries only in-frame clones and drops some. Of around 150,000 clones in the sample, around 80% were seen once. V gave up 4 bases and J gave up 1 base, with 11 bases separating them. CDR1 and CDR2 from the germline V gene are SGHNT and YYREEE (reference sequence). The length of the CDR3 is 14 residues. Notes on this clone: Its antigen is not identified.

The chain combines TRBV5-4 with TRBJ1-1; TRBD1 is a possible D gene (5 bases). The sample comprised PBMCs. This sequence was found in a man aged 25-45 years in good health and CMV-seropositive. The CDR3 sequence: CASSGRQGNTEAFF. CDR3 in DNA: TGTGCCAGCAGCGGGCGCCAGGGGAACACTGAAGCTTTCTTT.